A single T cell receptor (beta chain) is shown here with its context. TCRdb's table, derived via immunoSEQ multiplex PCR, lists solely in-frame clones and lacks some. The sample gives 110,000 to 150,000 clones, roughly three quarters of which show up once; 5% is in the top ten. The record originates from a study of blood T cell repertoires in COVID-19. In the study overall: Samples came from the United States, Italy and Spain, spanning acute and convalescent COVID-19. Sources were T cells, B-cell-depleted T cells, or PBMCs; the material itself was cDNA or gDNA.

Germline CDR1 reads SNHLY; CDR2 reads FYNNEI. V shed 3 bases and J 6 bases; nucleotides not matched to a gene: 7. This CDR3 spans 14 amino acids. Seattle's cohort entered during active infection and was followed longitudinally. Material: peripheral blood. The rearrangement joins TRBV2 to TRBJ1-2, with 7 bases lining up with TRBD1. The TCR sequence derives from a woman aged 65 to 85 with COVID-19, enrolled during active disease. The CDR3 reads CASSDRGGADGYTF. The CDR3 DNA sequence: TGTGCCAGCAGTGATAGAGGGGGCGCGGATGGCTACACCTTC.